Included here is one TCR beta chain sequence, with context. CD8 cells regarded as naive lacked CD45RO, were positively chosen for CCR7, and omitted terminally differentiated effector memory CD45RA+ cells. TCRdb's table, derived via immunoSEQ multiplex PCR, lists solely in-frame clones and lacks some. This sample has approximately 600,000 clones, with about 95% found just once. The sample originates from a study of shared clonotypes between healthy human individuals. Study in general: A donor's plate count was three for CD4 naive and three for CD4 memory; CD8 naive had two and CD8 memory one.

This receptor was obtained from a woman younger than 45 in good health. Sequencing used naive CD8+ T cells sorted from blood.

CDR3 sequence: CAFAGAGWADTQYF. CDR3 sequence (DNA): TGTGCCTTTGCGGGAGCGGGGTGGGCAGATACGCAGTATTTT. The chain carries TRBV30 and TRBJ2-3; 7 positions match TRBD2. The CDR3 has 14 residues. The junction had 11 bases not matched to a gene; V was cut back by 7 bases and J by 4 bases. In germline, CDR1 is GTSNPN, CDR2 SVGIG (reference sequence). Based on the CDR3 plus reference TRBV30 and TRBJ2-3, the full variable domain is SQTIHQWPATLVQPVGSPLSLECTVEGTSNPNLYWYRQAAGRGLQLLFYSVGIGQISSEVPQNLSASRPQDRQFILSSKKLLLSDSGFYLCAFAGAGWADTQYFGPGTRLTVL.